This passage covers 23 T cell receptor beta chains from one sample sequenced in a study of T-cell reconstitution after alpha-beta-depleted transplantation in children. Unique molecular identifiers tagged the TCRbeta library. One entry per CDR3 protein, called by TCRdb with MiXCR from the PCR reads. The data hold over 45,000 distinct CDR3 sequences, with roughly 5% observed a single time. This specimen consisted of PBMCs, mostly from graft donor cells, obtained 60 days after TCRalphabeta/CD19-depleted stem cell transplant. The receptors come from a female patient aged 2-9 years who had a stem cell transplant for aplastic anemia, so the T cells may come from the graft donor.

This clonotype was seen a few times. This chain links TRBV30 with TRBJ1-2; D not certain. The germline V gene has CDR1 GTSNPN and CDR2 SVGIG (reference sequence). Trimming removed 3 bases at V and 6 bases at J, with 11 bases between. CDR3 length: 12 residues. As DNA, the CDR3 is TGTGCCTGGAGCGCCGGGCTCCATGGCTACACCTTC. Residues: CAWSAGLHGYTF.

This clonotype was observed a handful of times. This chain connects TRBV3-1 to TRBJ1-2; 8 nucleotides match TRBD1. The CDR3 length is 15 residues. The V and J ends lost 5 bases and 4 bases, in that order; junction bases with no gene match: 9. Germline CDR1 reads LGHDT; CDR2 reads YNNKEL (reference sequence). CDR3 nucleotide sequence: TGTGCCAGCAGCTATTCCGGGACAGGCACCTATGGCTACACCTTC. As protein: CASSYSGTGTYGYTF.

The rearrangement joins TRBV3-1 to TRBJ2-1; no clear D gene. Germline CDR1 reads LGHDT; CDR2 reads YNNKEL (reference sequence). This CDR3 has 12 residues. V lost 2 bases, J lost 5 bases, and 4 bases lay in between. CDR3 loop: CASSQTNNEQFF. In DNA form, the CDR3 reads TGTGCCAGCAGCCAAACCAACAATGAGCAGTTCTTC.

In its sample, this clonotype was seen many times. CDR3 nucleotide sequence: TGCGCCAGCAGCCAGGGACTCGACAGGGGATGGTACTTC. It is translated as CASSQGLDRGWYF. This chain links TRBV4-3 with TRBJ2-5; 8 positions agree with TRBD1. The CDR3 loop spans 13 amino acids. Germline lookup yields CDR1 LGHNA and CDR2 YSLEER. The junction had 10 bases not matched to a gene; V was cut back by 3 bases and J by 13 bases.

This clonotype was observed at least ten times. The J gene is TRBJ2-7, the V gene TRBV6-2 or TRBV6-3; 11 positions match TRBD2. CDR1 and CDR2 (germline): MNHEY, SVGEGT. The CDR3 has 14 amino acids. Unmatched junction bases numbered 3, after V lost 5 bases and J lost 3 bases. This CDR3 is CASSHGTSGYEQYF. In nucleotides, the CDR3 is TGTGCCAGCAGTCACGGGACTAGCGGCTACGAGCAGTACTTC.

This clonotype was observed at least ten times. The chain joins TRBV11-2 to TRBJ2-7; 8 nucleotides align to TRBD1. Germline lookup yields CDR1 SGHAT and CDR2 FQNNGV. Unmatched junction bases numbered 10, after V lost 4 bases and J lost 2 bases. This CDR3 contains 16 residues. Here the CDR3 DNA reads TGTGCCAGCAGCTACCGACCGGGACAGGCCACCTACGAGCAGTACTTC. Amino acid sequence: CASSYRPGQATYEQYF.

This clonotype was found many times. V and J are TRBV20-1 and TRBJ2-1; tentatively, D is TRBD1 or TRBD2 (5 bases each). This CDR3 is 12 amino acids long. From germline, CDR1 is DFQATT and CDR2 SNEGSKA (reference sequence). CDR3 sequence: CSRDRLGYEQFF. CDR3 in DNA: TGCAGCCGGGACCGGTTGGGCTATGAGCAGTTCTTC.

As for this clonotype: This may arise from a read error, as a much more abundant clone is one base away. This likely comes from a read error, as the CDR3 has no conserved phenylalanine or tryptophan at its end. CDR3 amino acids: CASSYSGHEKLFI. As DNA, the CDR3 is TGTGCCAGCAGTTACTCTGGCCATGAAAAACTGTTTATT. The chain has TRBV6-5 and TRBJ1-4; D is ambiguous. This CDR3 has 13 amino acids. Germline assignment: CDR1 MNHEY and CDR2 SVGAGI. Trimming took off 0 bases at V and 6 bases at J, with 5 bases between the two ends.

The rearrangement joins TRBV7-2 to TRBJ2-4; TRBD2 matches at 8 bases. V lost 4 bases and J lost 2; bases outside the gene matches: 1. The germline V gene encodes CDR1 SGHTA and CDR2 FQGNSA. The CDR3 covers 14 residues. This CDR3 is CASSSGGPKNIQYF. The CDR3 coding sequence is TGTGCCAGCAGCTCGGGGGGGCCCAAAAACATTCAGTACTTC.

This clonotype was recorded many times. This chain connects TRBV28 to TRBJ2-1; TRBD2 aligns across 16 bases. Trimming cost V 5 bases and J 9 bases; bases outside gene matches: 7. This CDR3 region has 16 residues. Germline V gives CDR1 MDHEN, CDR2 SYDVKM. The CDR3 loop is CASSPGTSGGAGEQFF. For the CDR3, the DNA is TGTGCCAGCAGTCCCGGGACTAGCGGGGGGGCCGGTGAGCAGTTCTTC.

This clonotype has at least ten counts. The gene calls are TRBV2 and TRBJ2-1, with D perhaps given as TRBD1 or TRBD2 (6 bases each). Germline V lookup: CDR1 SNHLY, CDR2 FYNNEI. The CDR3 length is 13 residues. Trimming shortened V by 3 bases and J by 8 bases, and 11 bases separated the two germline ends. The CDR3 region is CASSDRGVDEQFF. The CDR3 DNA reads as TGTGCCAGCAGTGATAGGGGGGTAGATGAGCAGTTCTTC. Combining the CDR3 with reference TRBV2 and TRBJ2-1 gives the whole variable domain EPEVTQTPSHQVTQMGQEVILRCVPISNHLYFYWYRQILGQKVEFLVSFYNNEISEKSEIFDDQFSVERPDGSNFTLKIRSTKLEDSAMYFCASSDRGVDEQFFGPGTRLTVL.

This clonotype was seen repeatedly, ten times or more. The rearrangement joins TRBV7-9 to TRBJ2-7; 7 nucleotides match TRBD2. Germline-derived CDR1 and CDR2 are SEHNR and FQNEAQ (reference sequence). This CDR3 comprises 14 residues. V dropped 3 bases and J dropped 2; count of bases not matched to a gene: 4. In DNA form, the CDR3 reads TGTGCCAGCAGCTTGGGGGGGGACGCCTACGAGCAGTACTTC. Its translation is CASSLGGDAYEQYF.

The gene calls are TRBV12-3 or TRBV12-4 and TRBJ2-1; D is uncertain. There are 14 residues in the CDR3. V was clipped by 3 bases and J by 9 bases, with 15 bases between them. This CDR3 reads CASSFWLGAAEQFF. The CDR3 nucleotides read TGTGCCAGCAGTTTTTGGCTCGGCGCGGCTGAGCAGTTCTTC.

This clonotype was seen only a few times. V is TRBV7-3 and J is TRBJ2-2; 8 bases are a match to TRBD1. Germline V gives CDR1 SGHTA, CDR2 FQGTGA. CDR3 length equals 14 residues. V lost 5 bases to trimming and J lost 5 bases; unmatched junction nucleotides: 4. For the CDR3, the DNA is TGTGCCAGCAGCGTCCGGGACAGGACCGGGGAGCTGTTTTTT. Its translation: CASSVRDRTGELFF.

This clonotype came up many times. The chain employs TRBV12-3 or TRBV12-4 and TRBJ2-1, with 8 bases matching TRBD2. V was clipped by 8 bases and J by 7 bases; unmatched bases: 7. The CDR3 is 13 residues long. The CDR3 coding sequence is TGTGCCAGCCGAGCGGGAGATCGGAATGAGCAGTTCTTC. Its protein is CASRAGDRNEQFF.

This clonotype was observed many times. The V gene is TRBV18, the J gene TRBJ2-1; TRBD2 aligns across 7 bases. The V gene end was trimmed by 5 bases and the J gene end by 0 bases; junction bases not matched to a gene: 7. The CDR3 is 16 amino acids. The germline CDR1 and CDR2 sequences are KGHSH and LQKENI. Here the CDR3 DNA reads TGTGCCAGCTCAATGGAGGGAGGGCCCTCCTACAATGAGCAGTTCTTC. Translating it yields CASSMEGGPSYNEQFF. Using reference TRBV18 and TRBJ2-1 for the parts outside the CDR3, the full variable domain is NAGVMQNPRHLVRRRGQEARLRCSPMKGHSHVYWYRQLPEEGLKFMVYLQKENIIDESGMPKERFSAEFPKEGPSILRIQQVVRGDSAAYFCASSMEGGPSYNEQFFGPGTRLTVL.

This clonotype was counted only a few times. The chain combines TRBV4-1 with TRBJ1-2; D is perhaps TRBD1 (6 bases). CDR1 and CDR2 (germline): MGHRA, YSYEKL. This CDR3 contains 18 residues. Deletions cut 0 bases from V and 4 bases from J, with 21 bases between. The DNA for the CDR3 is TGCGCCAGCAGCCAAGATTCAGGGGCCCGAGGGGTTTTCTATGGCTACACCTTC. Protein sequence: CASSQDSGARGVFYGYTF.

The J gene is TRBJ2-7, the V gene TRBV4-1, with a tentative D call TRBD1 (6 bases). The V end was cut by 4 bases, the J end by 4 bases, with 14 bases between. CDR1 is MGHRA and CDR2 is YSYEKL in the germline V gene. The CDR3 extends over 14 amino acids. Here the CDR3 DNA reads TGCGCCAGCAGCCGAAGACAGGACTTTTACGAGCAGTACGTC. Translation gives CASSRRQDFYEQYV.

V gene TRBV7-9 combines with J gene TRBJ1-1; TRBD1 matches at 8 bases. This CDR3 has 12 residues. Germline V gene data show CDR1 as SEHNR and CDR2 as FQNEAQ (reference sequence). With 6 bases clipped from V and 5 bases from J, the junction kept 2 bases outside the gene matches. CDR3 protein: CASRRQGTEAFF. For the CDR3, the DNA is TGTGCCAGCAGGCGACAGGGGACTGAAGCTTTCTTT.

At least ten counts were recorded for this clonotype. The chain couples TRBV15 to TRBJ2-7; 8 positions match TRBD2. Germline V lookup: CDR1 LNHNV, CDR2 YYDKDF (reference sequence). V lost 1 base, J lost 3 bases, and 5 bases stayed unmatched. The CDR3 has 15 amino acids. The CDR3, as DNA: TGTGCCACCAGCAGAGGGAGTAGCGGGAACTACGAGCAGTACTTC. The encoded protein is CATSRGSSGNYEQYF.

This clonotype was seen ten or more times. The chain uses TRBV20-1 and TRBJ2-3; TRBD1 agrees at 9 bases. The CDR3 spans 16 residues. Germline CDR1 and CDR2: DFQATT and SNEGSKA (reference sequence). With 2 bases clipped from V and 0 bases from J, the junction kept 6 bases outside the gene matches. The CDR3 DNA reads as TGCAGTGCTAGAACGTGGGGGACAGGGAGCACAGATACGCAGTATTTT. It is translated as CSARTWGTGSTDTQYF.

This clonotype appeared a few times. The chain recombines TRBV11-2 with TRBJ2-2; the match to TRBD2 covers 9 bases. V lost 7 bases and J lost 8; bases outside the gene matches: 11. CDR1 and CDR2 (germline): SGHAT, FQNNGV. The CDR3 runs 15 residues. As DNA, the CDR3 is TGTGCCAGCAACGGCCGGGCTAGCGGGACGGGGGAGCTGTTTTTT. Its protein product is CASNGRASGTGELFF.

The rearrangement uses TRBV7-8 and TRBJ2-7, with D uncertain. Looked up from germline, CDR1 is SGHVS and CDR2 is FQNEAQ. This CDR3 has 16 amino acids. V shed 1 base and J shed 0 bases, with 13 bases lying between them. DNA of the CDR3: TGTGCCAGCAGCTTAGTCACGCTGGGCGGCTCCTACGAGCAGTACTTC. This sequence encodes CASSLVTLGGSYEQYF. The full variable domain, in which reference TRBV7-8 and TRBJ2-7 provide the parts outside the CDR3, is GAGVSQSPRYKVAKRGQDVALRCDPISGHVSLFWYQQALGQGPEFLTYFQNEAQLDKSGLPSDRFFAERPEGSVSTLKIQRTQQEDSAVYLCASSLVTLGGSYEQYFGPGTRLTVT.